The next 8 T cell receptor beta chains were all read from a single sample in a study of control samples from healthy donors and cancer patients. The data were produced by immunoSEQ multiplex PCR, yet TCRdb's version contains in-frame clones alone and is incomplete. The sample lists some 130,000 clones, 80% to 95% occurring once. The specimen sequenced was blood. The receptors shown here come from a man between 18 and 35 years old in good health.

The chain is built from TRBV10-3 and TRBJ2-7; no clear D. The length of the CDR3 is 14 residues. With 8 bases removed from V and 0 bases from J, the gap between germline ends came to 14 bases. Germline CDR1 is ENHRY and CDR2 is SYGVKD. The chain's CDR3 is CAIPLVLSSYEQYF. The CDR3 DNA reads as TGTGCCATCCCGTTGGTCCTCAGCTCCTACGAGCAGTACTTC.

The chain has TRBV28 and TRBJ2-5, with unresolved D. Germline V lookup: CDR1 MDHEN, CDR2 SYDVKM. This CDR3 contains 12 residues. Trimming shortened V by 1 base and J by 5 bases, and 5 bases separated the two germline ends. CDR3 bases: TGTGCCAGCAGTTTATCGTATGAGACCCAGTACTTC. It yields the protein CASSLSYETQYF. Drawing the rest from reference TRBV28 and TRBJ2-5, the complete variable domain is DVKVTQSSRYLVKRTGEKVFLECVQDMDHENMFWYRQDPGLGLRLIYFSYDVKMKEKGDIPEGYSVSREKKERFSLILESASTNQTSMYLCASSLSYETQYFGPGTRLLVL.

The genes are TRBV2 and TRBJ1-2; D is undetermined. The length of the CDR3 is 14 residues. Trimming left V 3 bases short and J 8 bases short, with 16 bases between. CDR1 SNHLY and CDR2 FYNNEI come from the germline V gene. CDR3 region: CASSEAGGELGYTF. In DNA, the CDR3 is TGTGCCAGCAGTGAGGCAGGTGGGGAACTCGGCTACACCTTC. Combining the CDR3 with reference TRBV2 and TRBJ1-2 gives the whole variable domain EPEVTQTPSHQVTQMGQEVILRCVPISNHLYFYWYRQILGQKVEFLVSFYNNEISEKSEIFDDQFSVERPDGSNFTLKIRSTKLEDSAMYFCASSEAGGELGYTFGSGTRLTVV.

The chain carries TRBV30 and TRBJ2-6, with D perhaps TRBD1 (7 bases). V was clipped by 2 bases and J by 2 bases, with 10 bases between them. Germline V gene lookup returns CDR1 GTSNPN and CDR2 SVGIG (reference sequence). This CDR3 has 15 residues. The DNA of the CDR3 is TGTGCCTGGAGTTCAGGGGGGACTGGGGCCAACGTCCTGACTTTC. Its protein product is CAWSSGGTGANVLTF.

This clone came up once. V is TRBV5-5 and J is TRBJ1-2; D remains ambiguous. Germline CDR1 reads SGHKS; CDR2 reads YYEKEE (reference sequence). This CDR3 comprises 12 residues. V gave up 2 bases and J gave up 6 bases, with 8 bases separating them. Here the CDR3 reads CASSFGVDGYTF. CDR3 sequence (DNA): TGTGCCAGCAGCTTTGGGGTAGATGGCTACACCTTC.

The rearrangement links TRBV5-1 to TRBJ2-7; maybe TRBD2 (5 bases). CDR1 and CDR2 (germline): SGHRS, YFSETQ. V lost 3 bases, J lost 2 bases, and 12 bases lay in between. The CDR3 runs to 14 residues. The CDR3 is CASSSTPGTYEQYF. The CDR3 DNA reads TGCGCCAGCAGCTCCACCCCGGGAACCTACGAGCAGTACTTC. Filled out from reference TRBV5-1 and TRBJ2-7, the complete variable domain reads KAGVTQTPRYLIKTRGQQVTLSCSPISGHRSVSWYQQTPGQGLQFLFEYFSETQRNKGNFPGRFSGRQFSNSRSEMNVSTLELGDSALYLCASSSTPGTYEQYFGPGTRLTVT.

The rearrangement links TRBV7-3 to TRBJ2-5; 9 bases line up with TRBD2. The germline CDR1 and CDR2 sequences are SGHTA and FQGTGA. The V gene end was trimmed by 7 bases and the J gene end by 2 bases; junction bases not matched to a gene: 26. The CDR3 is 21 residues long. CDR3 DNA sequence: TGTGCCAGCATCCTCCCCCTCGGCCCGCCGCCGGCTAGCGGGGTGCAAGAGACCCAGTACTTC. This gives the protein CASILPLGPPPASGVQETQYF.

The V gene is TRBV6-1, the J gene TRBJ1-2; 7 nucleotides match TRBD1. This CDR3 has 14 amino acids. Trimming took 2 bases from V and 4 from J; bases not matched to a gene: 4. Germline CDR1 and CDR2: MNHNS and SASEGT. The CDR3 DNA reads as TGTGCCAGCAGTGAACTGGACAGGCCCTATGGCTACACCTTC. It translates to CASSELDRPYGYTF.